This T cell receptor (beta chain) was recovered during a study of blood T cell repertoires in COVID-19 (dated by TCRdb to the early 2020s). Background for the entire study: Collaborator samples came from the United States, Italy and Spain and covered acute and convalescent phases of COVID-19. The sample metadata nearly always contained a de-identified subject ID, COVID-19 status, age in years and sex. The repertoires were released in a freely available public database intended as a resource for research on the immune response to SARS-CoV-2. The dataset comprised deeply sampled blood TCRbeta repertoires from subjects exposed to, actively infected with, or recovered from COVID-19. HLA class I and class II types, where available, came from metadata supplied by the sample provider rather than from assay-based typing. The prospective study material was composed of cDNA or gDNA derived from T cells, B-cell-depleted T cells, or PBMCs. The samples were drawn from two sources: the first 160 participants of the ongoing ImmuneRACE study, and some 1,300 subjects contributed by 6 global collaborators.

Participants in the prospective study were aged roughly 18 to 90 years, lived in under 30 United States geographic areas, and enrolled through a virtual design. Cohort assignment in the prospective study relied on participant-reported clinical history from a screening survey and a study questionnaire. In the prospective study, whole blood, serum and a nasopharyngeal or oropharyngeal swab were collected from each participant by mobile phlebotomists. Additional blood draws and questionnaires over an approximately two-month period could optionally be provided by prospective study participants. Before DNA extraction, prospective study blood samples were shipped either frozen or at room temperature. V loses 0 bases, J loses 5 bases, and the germline ends lie 8 bases apart. Reading from cysteine to phenylalanine, the CDR3 counts 14 amino acids. The DNA shown is the 42-base CDR3, in frame from base 1. According to the germline V gene (reference sequence), CDR1 reads SGHNT and CDR2 reads YYREEE.

Results the study describes overall, beyond this receptor: The amount of clinical and demographic metadata varied by source and participant and was provided uncurated.

TCRbeta CDR3 regions were amplified from genomic DNA using the immunoSEQ Assay, a bias-controlled multiplex PCR. Regarding the original processing steps: The number of nucleated cells in each sample was estimated from the amplification of reference gene primers within the assay. To quantify the absolute abundance of each unique TCRbeta CDR3 rearrangement, sequence reads were collapsed and filtered. For each sample, productive Simpson clonality was calculated by taking the square root of Simpson's diversity index across productive rearrangements. Held by TCRdb, this immuneACCESS table contains in-frame sequences only and omits some clones. Under half of the omission traces to an unresolved V gene where checked; the cause of the rest is unknown. For V, J and clone size, that table is used; D and trimming come from the DNA. Recorded for this sample are about 250,000 clones; roughly 87% of them occurred a single time. About 6% of the sample comes from the top ten.

On this clone itself: No cognate antigen has been identified for it. Base qualities are not recorded, but no much larger clone differs from it by a single base.

The sequence was obtained from a woman in her 30s with acute COVID-19. The sample taken for sequencing was PBMCs or T cells enriched from blood (not recorded which). The rearrangement combines TRBV5-4 with TRBJ1-4; a tentative D call is TRBD1 (5 bases match). The CDR3 corresponds to CASSLDRKNEKLFF. The sequenced DNA is TGTGCCAGCAGCTTGGACAGGAAGAATGAAAAACTGTTTTTT.